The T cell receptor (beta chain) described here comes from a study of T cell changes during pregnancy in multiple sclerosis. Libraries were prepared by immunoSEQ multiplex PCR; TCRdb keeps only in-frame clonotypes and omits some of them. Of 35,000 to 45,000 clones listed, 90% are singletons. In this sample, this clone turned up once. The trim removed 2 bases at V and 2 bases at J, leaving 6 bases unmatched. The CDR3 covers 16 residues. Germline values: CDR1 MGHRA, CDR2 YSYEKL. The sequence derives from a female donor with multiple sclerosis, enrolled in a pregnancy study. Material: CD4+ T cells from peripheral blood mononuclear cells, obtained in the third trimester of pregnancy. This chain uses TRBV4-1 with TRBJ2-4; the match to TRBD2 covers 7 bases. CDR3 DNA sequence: TGCGCCAGCAGCCAACCCGCGGGAGCGACCAAAAACATTCAGTACTTC. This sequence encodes CASSQPAGATKNIQYF.